Listed below are T cell receptor beta chains from one sample, sequenced in a study of shared clonotypes between healthy human individuals. TCRdb's table, derived via immunoSEQ multiplex PCR, lists solely in-frame clones and lacks some. This sample has roughly 2.1 million clones, with approximately 94% found just once. Material: naive CD8+ T cells from PBMCs. The receptors derive from a man aged 18 to 35 in good health. Some clones in this sample may be carry-over from other donors' samples. Each CDR3 is given with its conserved first and last residue. The D gene is left open where the match is weak. Rows give clone size only sometimes, using once, few, many, or a class for an expanded clone.

CDR3nt: TGTGCCAGCAGTGCGCCGGGACACTATGGCTACACCTTC
CDR3aa: CASSAPGHYGYTF
j_gene: TRBJ1-2
abundance: -
d_gene: -
v_gene: TRBV2

CDR3nt: TGTGCCAGCAGTTTGCGGGATTCCCGGGAGACCCAGTACTTC
CDR3aa: CASSLRDSRETQYF
j_gene: TRBJ2-5
abundance: -
d_gene: -
v_gene: TRBV27

CDR3nt: TGTGCCAGTAGTATTTTAGCAGGGCTTGGAGAGACCCAGTACTTC
CDR3aa: CASSILAGLGETQYF
j_gene: TRBJ2-5
abundance: -
d_gene: -
v_gene: TRBV19

CDR3nt: TGTGCCAGCAGTTTATGGGGTCGTACTGAAGCTTTCTTT
CDR3aa: CASSLWGRTEAFF
j_gene: TRBJ1-1
abundance: -
d_gene: -
v_gene: TRBV28

CDR3nt: TGTGCCAGCAGTTTAGGAGGGGCACTAGCGCATGAGCAGTTCTTC
CDR3aa: CASSLGGALAHEQFF
j_gene: TRBJ2-1
abundance: once
d_gene: TRBD2
v_gene: TRBV27

CDR3nt: TGTGCCATCAGTGATCCCCCCCGGACAGGGGTCCCTGAAGCTTTCTTT
CDR3aa: CAISDPPRTGVPEAFF
j_gene: TRBJ1-1
abundance: -
d_gene: TRBD1
v_gene: TRBV10-3

CDR3nt: TGTGCCAGCAGCGATAGGACAGGAACCTCTGGGGCCAACGTCCTGACTTTC
CDR3aa: CASSDRTGTSGANVLTF
j_gene: TRBJ2-6
abundance: -
d_gene: TRBD1
v_gene: TRBV7-6

CDR3nt: TGTGCCAGCAGCCCAAGGGGGCCGGGGAACAATGAGCAGTTCTTC
CDR3aa: CASSPRGPGNNEQFF
j_gene: TRBJ2-1
abundance: -
d_gene: TRBD1
v_gene: TRBV7-8

CDR3nt: TGTGCCAGCAGTTCTAGCGGGACGTCCTACAATGAGCAGTTCTTC
CDR3aa: CASSSSGTSYNEQFF
j_gene: TRBJ2-1
abundance: -
d_gene: TRBD2
v_gene: TRBV27

CDR3nt: TGTGCCAGCAGCCCCCGAGTAGCGGGAGCGGAGGAGACCCAGTACTTC
CDR3aa: CASSPRVAGAEETQYF
j_gene: TRBJ2-5
abundance: -
d_gene: TRBD2
v_gene: TRBV13

CDR3nt: TGTGCCAGCAGTTCAGAGAAAGGGACGCCTGAAGCTTTCTTT
CDR3aa: CASSSEKGTPEAFF
j_gene: TRBJ1-1
abundance: -
d_gene: -
v_gene: TRBV28

CDR3nt: TGTGCCAGCAGGGCTAGCGGGAGGGCAACAGATACGCAGTATTTT
CDR3aa: CASRASGRATDTQYF
j_gene: TRBJ2-3
abundance: -
d_gene: TRBD2
v_gene: TRBV2

CDR3nt: TGTGCCAGCGGGCCTTTGGGACAGGGGGCTGGTCAGCCCCAGCATTTT
CDR3aa: CASGPLGQGAGQPQHF
j_gene: TRBJ1-5
abundance: -
d_gene: TRBD1
v_gene: TRBV28

CDR3nt: TGTGCCAGCAGCTCCGGTGGAGGGACTGAAGCTTTCTTT
CDR3aa: CASSSGGGTEAFF
j_gene: TRBJ1-1
abundance: -
d_gene: -
v_gene: TRBV5-6

CDR3nt: TGTGCCAGCAGTTTAGGGTCAGGGACCGCTACCTTCTACGAGCAGTACTTC
CDR3aa: CASSLGSGTATFYEQYF
j_gene: TRBJ2-7
abundance: -
d_gene: -
v_gene: TRBV27

CDR3nt: TGTGCCAGCAGCGTAAATACCAACTATGGCTACACCTTC
CDR3aa: CASSVNTNYGYTF
j_gene: TRBJ1-2
abundance: once
d_gene: -
v_gene: TRBV9

CDR3nt: TGTGCCAGCAGTGCGGGACGGGCAACCTACGAGCAGTACTTC
CDR3aa: CASSAGRATYEQYF
j_gene: TRBJ2-7
abundance: -
d_gene: -
v_gene: TRBV27

CDR3nt: TGTGCCAGCAGCGCCTGGGGGCTGTACAATGAGCAGTTCTTC
CDR3aa: CASSAWGLYNEQFF
j_gene: TRBJ2-1
abundance: once
d_gene: -
v_gene: TRBV9

CDR3nt: TGTGCCAGCAGGGCGGGACAGAGCTTCACCGGGGAGCTGTTTTTT
CDR3aa: CASRAGQSFTGELFF
j_gene: TRBJ2-2
abundance: -
d_gene: -
v_gene: TRBV11-2

CDR3nt: TGTGCCAGCAGCACCGGGACTAGCAGTTACGAGCAGTACTTC
CDR3aa: CASSTGTSSYEQYF
j_gene: TRBJ2-7
abundance: -
d_gene: TRBD2
v_gene: TRBV7-7